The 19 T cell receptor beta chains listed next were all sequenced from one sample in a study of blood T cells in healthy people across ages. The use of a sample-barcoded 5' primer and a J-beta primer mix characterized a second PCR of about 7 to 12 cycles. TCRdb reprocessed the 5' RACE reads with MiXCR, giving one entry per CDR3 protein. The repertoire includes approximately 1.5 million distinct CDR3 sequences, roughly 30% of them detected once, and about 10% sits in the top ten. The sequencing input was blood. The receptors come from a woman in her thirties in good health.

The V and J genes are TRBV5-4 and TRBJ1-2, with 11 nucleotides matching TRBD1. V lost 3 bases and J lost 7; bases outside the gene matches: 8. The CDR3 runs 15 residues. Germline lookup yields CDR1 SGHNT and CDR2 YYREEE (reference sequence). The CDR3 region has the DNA TGTGCCAGCAGCTGGGATCGGACAGGGGGCATTGGCTACACCTTC. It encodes CASSWDRTGGIGYTF. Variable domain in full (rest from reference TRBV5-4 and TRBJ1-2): ETGVTQSPTHLIKTRGQQVTLRCSSQSGHNTVSWYQQALGQGPQFIFQYYREEENGRGNFPPRFSGLQFPNYSSELNVNALELDDSALYLCASSWDRTGGIGYTFGSGTRLTVV.

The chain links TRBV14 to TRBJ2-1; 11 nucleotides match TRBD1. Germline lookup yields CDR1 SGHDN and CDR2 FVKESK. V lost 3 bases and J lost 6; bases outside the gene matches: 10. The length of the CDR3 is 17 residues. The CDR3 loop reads CASSHRVGQGGSNEQFF. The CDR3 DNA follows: TGTGCCAGCAGCCATCGTGTGGGACAGGGGGGATCCAATGAGCAGTTCTTC.

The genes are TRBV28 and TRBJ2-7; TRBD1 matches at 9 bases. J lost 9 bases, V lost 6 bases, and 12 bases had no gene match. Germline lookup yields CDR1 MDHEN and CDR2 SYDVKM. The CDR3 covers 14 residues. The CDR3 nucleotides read TGTGCCAGCAGATCTCCGGGACAGGGTGACGGGCAGTACTTC. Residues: CASRSPGQGDGQYF.

The CDR3: CASSPGKDTQYF. The CDR3 DNA follows: TGTGCCAGCAGTCCAGGGAAAGATACGCAGTATTTT. V and J are TRBV6-5 and TRBJ2-3; possibly TRBD1 for D (5 bases). Germline CDR1 MNHEY, CDR2 SVGAGI. CDR3 size: 12 residues. The V end lost 5 bases, the J end lost 5 bases, and 8 bases lay between the germline ends.

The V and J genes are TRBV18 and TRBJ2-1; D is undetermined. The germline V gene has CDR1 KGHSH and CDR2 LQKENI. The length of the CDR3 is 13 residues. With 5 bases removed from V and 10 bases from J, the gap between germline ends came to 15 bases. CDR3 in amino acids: CASSTGPNAEQFF. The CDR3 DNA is TGTGCCAGCTCAACGGGTCCGAATGCAGAGCAGTTCTTC. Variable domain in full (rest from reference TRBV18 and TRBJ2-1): NAGVMQNPRHLVRRRGQEARLRCSPMKGHSHVYWYRQLPEEGLKFMVYLQKENIIDESGMPKERFSAEFPKEGPSILRIQQVVRGDSAAYFCASSTGPNAEQFFGPGTRLTVL.

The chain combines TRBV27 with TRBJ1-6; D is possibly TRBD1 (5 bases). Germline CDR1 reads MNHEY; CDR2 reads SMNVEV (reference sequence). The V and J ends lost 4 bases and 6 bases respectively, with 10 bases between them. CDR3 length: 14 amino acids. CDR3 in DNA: TGTGCCAGCAGTTGGACGGGGGTTAATTCACCCCTCCACTTT. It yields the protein CASSWTGVNSPLHF.

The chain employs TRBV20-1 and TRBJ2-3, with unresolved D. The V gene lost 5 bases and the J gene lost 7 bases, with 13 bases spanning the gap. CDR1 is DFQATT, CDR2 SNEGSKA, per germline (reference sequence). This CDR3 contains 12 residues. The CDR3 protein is CSAGSATYTQYF. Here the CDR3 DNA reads TGCAGTGCTGGAAGCGCAACATATACGCAGTATTTT.

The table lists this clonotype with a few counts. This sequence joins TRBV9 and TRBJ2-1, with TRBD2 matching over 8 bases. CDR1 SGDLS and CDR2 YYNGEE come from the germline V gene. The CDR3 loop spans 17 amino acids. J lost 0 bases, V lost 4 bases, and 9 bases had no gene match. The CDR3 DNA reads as TGTGCCAGCAGCCCCCGCGGTAGCGGGATCTCCTACAATGAGCAGTTCTTC. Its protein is CASSPRGSGISYNEQFF.

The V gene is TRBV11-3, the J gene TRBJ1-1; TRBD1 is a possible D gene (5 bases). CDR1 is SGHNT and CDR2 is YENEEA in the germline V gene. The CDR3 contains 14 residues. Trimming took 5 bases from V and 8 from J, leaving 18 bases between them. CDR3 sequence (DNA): TGTGCCAGCAGCGGAGGGTTGCTGGGGGGGGAAGCTTTCTTT. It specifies CASSGGLLGGEAFF.

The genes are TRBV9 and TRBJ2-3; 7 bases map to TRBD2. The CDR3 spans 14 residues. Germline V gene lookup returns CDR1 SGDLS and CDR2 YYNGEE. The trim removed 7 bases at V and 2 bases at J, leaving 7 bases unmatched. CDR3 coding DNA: TGTGCCAGCGGGGAGGGAGCCTTCACAGATACGCAGTATTTT. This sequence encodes CASGEGAFTDTQYF.

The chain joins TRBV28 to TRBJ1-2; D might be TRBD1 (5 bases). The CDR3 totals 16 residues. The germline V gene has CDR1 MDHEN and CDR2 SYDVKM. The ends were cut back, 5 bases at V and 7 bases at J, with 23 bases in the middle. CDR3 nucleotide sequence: TGTGCCAGCAGTGAAGCCGGAGGGGCGCTGGTCCGTGGCTACACCTTC. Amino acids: CASSEAGGALVRGYTF.

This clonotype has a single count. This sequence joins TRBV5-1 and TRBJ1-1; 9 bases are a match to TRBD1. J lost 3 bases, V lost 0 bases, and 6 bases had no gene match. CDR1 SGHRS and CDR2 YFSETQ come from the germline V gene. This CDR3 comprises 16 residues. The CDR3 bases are TGCGCCAGCAGCTTGGGGGACAGGGATTGGGACACTGAAGCTTTCTTT. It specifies CASSLGDRDWDTEAFF.

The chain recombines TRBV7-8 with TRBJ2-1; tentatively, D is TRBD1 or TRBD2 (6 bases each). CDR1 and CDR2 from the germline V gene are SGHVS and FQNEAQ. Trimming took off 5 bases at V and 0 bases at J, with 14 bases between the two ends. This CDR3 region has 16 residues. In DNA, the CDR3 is TGTGCCAGCAGCGGGGGGACAAGGGTCTCCTACAATGAGCAGTTCTTC. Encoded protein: CASSGGTRVSYNEQFF. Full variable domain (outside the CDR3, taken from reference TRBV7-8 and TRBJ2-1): GAGVSQSPRYKVAKRGQDVALRCDPISGHVSLFWYQQALGQGPEFLTYFQNEAQLDKSGLPSDRFFAERPEGSVSTLKIQRTQQEDSAVYLCASSGGTRVSYNEQFFGPGTRLTVL.

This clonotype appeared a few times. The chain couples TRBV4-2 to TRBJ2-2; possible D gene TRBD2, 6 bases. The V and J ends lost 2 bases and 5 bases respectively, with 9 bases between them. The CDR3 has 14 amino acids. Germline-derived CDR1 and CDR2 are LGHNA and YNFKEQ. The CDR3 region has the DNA TGTGCCAGCAGCCAAATTCGGGGGACCGGGGAGCTGTTTTTT. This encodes CASSQIRGTGELFF.

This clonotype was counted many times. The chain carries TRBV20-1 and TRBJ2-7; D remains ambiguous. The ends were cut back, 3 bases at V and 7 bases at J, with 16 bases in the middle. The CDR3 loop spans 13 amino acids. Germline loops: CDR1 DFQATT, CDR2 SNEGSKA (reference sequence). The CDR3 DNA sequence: TGCAGTGCTAGGGAAGGATCTGTGGGAGAGCAGTACTTC. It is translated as CSAREGSVGEQYF.

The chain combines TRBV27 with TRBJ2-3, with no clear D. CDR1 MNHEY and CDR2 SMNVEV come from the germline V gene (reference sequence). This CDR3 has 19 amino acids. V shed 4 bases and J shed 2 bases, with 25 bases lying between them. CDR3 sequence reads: CASSSPNSPGYLTTDTQYF. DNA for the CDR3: TGTGCCAGCAGTTCGCCGAACAGTCCCGGCTACCTCACCACAGATACGCAGTATTTT.

CDR3 amino acids: CSAHRVGTGSLEQYF. The CDR3 DNA reads as TGCAGTGCTCACCGCGTAGGGACAGGCTCCCTCGAGCAGTACTTC. The chain combines TRBV20-1 with TRBJ2-7, with 8 bases aligning to TRBD1. The trim removed 5 bases at V and 6 bases at J, leaving 15 bases unmatched. This CDR3 is 15 amino acids long. Germline-derived CDR1 and CDR2 are DFQATT and SNEGSKA (reference sequence).

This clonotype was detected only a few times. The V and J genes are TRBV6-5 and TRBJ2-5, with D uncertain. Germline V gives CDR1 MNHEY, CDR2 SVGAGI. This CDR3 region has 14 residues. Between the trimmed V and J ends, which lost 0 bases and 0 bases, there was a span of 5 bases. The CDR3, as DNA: TGTGCCAGCAGTTACTCTTCTAACCAAGAGACCCAGTACTTC. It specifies CASSYSSNQETQYF.

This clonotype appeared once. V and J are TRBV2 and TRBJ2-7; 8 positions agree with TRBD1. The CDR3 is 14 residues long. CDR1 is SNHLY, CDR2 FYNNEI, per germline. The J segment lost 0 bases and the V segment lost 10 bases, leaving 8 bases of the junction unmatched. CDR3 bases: TGTGCCACTTCGTTGCAGGGGGCCTCCTACGAGCAGTACTTC. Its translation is CATSLQGASYEQYF.